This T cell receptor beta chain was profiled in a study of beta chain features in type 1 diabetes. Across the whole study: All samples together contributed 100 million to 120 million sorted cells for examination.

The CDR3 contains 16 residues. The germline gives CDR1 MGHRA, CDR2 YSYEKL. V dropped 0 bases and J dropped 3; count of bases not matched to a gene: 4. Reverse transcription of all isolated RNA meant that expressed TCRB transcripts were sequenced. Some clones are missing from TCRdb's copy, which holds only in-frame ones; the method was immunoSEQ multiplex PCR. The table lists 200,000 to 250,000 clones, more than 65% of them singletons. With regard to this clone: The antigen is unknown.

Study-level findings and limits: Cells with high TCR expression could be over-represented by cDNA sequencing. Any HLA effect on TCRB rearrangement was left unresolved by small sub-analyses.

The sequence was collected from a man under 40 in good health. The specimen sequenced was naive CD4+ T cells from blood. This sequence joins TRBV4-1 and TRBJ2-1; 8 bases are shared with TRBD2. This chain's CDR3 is CASSQESLAGYNEQFF. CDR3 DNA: TGCGCCAGCAGCCAAGAGAGTCTAGCGGGCTACAATGAGCAGTTCTTC.